The entry that follows covers one TCR beta chain sequence. Its antigen is unknown. From germline, CDR1 is SGHVS and CDR2 FNYEAQ. CDR3 length: 17 residues. V dropped 1 base and J dropped 5 bases, with 20 bases sitting between them. The source of the sample is a study of cytomegalovirus exposure and HLA in healthy donors. Findings and caveats of the study: Available immune exposure information was restricted to CMV serostatus only.

The PCR had 60 Vbeta and 13 Jbeta primers. Some clones are missing from TCRdb's copy, which holds only in-frame ones; the method was immunoSEQ multiplex PCR. The sample carries about 180,000 clones, around four fifths recorded once. The origin of this receptor is a young man in good health and CMV-seronegative. V gene TRBV7-6 combines with J gene TRBJ2-5, with D possibly being TRBD2 (5 bases). Source material: PBMCs. CDR3 loop: CASSLVIQRVGSETQYF. The CDR3 DNA sequence: TGTGCCAGCAGCTTAGTAATCCAGAGGGTAGGTAGCGAGACCCAGTACTTC.